The TCR beta chain under discussion was sequenced for a study of blood T cell repertoires in COVID-19. Across the whole study: There were acute and convalescent COVID-19 samples, and they came from the United States, Italy and Spain.

The CDR3 runs 15 residues. Those enrolled, adults aged roughly 18 to 100 years, came from about two dozen US areas. Participants' reported clinical history set cohort assignment. In the original workflow: How many nucleated cells were present was estimated from reference gene primer amplification. Data came from immunoSEQ multiplex PCR; TCRdb stores just in-frame clones and leaves some out. D and trimming come from the DNA, and the V and J calls and clone size come from that table. The sample carries about 280,000 clones, around 80% recorded once. V and J are TRBV21-1 and TRBJ2-1; the D call in the table, TRBD1, was not verified against the DNA. TRBV21-1 is a known pseudogene. Sequenced sample: PBMCs or T cells enriched from blood (not recorded which). This sequence was found in a man aged 35-49 years who had been exposed to COVID-19. The CDR3 protein is CASSFLDRPYNEQFF. The CDR3 region has the DNA TGTGCCAGCAGCTTTTTGGACAGGCCCTACAATGAGCAGTTCTTC.